The TCR beta chain described here comes from a study of blood T cell repertoires in COVID-19. This CDR3 contains 15 residues. From germline, CDR1 is SGHTA and CDR2 FQGTGA. V was clipped by 5 bases and J by 3 bases; unmatched bases: 9. TCRdb keeps only in-frame clones here, not all; method: immunoSEQ multiplex PCR. The sample carries 200,000 to 250,000 clones, around 80% recorded once. The chain employs TRBV7-3 and TRBJ1-1; 7 bases align to TRBD1. This clonotype originated in a human donor in a cohort sampled during active COVID-19. Sample: peripheral blood. The CDR3 spells CASSPQTGAHTEAFF. The CDR3 DNA sequence: TGTGCCAGCAGCCCTCAAACAGGGGCACACACTGAAGCTTTCTTT.